The 19 T cell receptor beta chains presented below share a single source sample, sequenced in a study of blood T cell repertoires in COVID-19. Libraries were prepared by immunoSEQ multiplex PCR; TCRdb keeps only in-frame clonotypes and omits some of them. The repertoire includes approximately 15,000 clones, roughly 87% of them detected once, and less than 20% sits in the top ten. Sequencing used peripheral blood. Receptors were obtained from a man aged 45-65 years with active COVID-19.

This rearrangement joins TRBV27 to TRBJ2-3, with TRBD2 identical over 9 bases. This CDR3 region has 21 residues. CDR1 and CDR2 from the germline V gene are MNHEY and SMNVEV (reference sequence). The trim removed 3 bases at V and 7 bases at J, leaving 26 bases unmatched. The CDR3 is CASSFLPVLAGPLFPSNTQYF. As DNA, the CDR3 is TGTGCCAGCAGTTTCCTTCCGGTCCTAGCGGGACCCCTCTTCCCGTCCAATACGCAGTATTTT.

The chain carries TRBV28 and TRBJ1-5; a possible D gene is TRBD1 (5 bases). Between the trimmed V and J ends, which lost 5 bases and 2 bases, there was a span of 13 bases. The CDR3 runs 15 residues. Germline lookup yields CDR1 MDHEN and CDR2 SYDVKM. Here the CDR3 DNA reads TGTGCCAGCAGTCACAGACAGTCGGGCAATCAGCCCCAGCATTTT. As protein: CASSHRQSGNQPQHF.

The chain recombines TRBV25-1 with TRBJ2-7, with 10 bases that match TRBD2. The CDR3 is 15 residues long. After removal of 4 bases from V and 3 bases from J, the junction contained 6 bases not matched to a gene. CDR1 MGHDK and CDR2 SYGVNS come from the germline V gene. CDR3 sequence reads: CASSARTSGIYEQYF. For the CDR3, the DNA is TGTGCCAGCAGTGCGCGCACTAGCGGGATCTACGAGCAGTACTTC.

This sequence joins TRBV11-2 and TRBJ2-1; D gene ambiguous. Trimming removed 1 base at V and 4 bases at J, with 5 bases between. This CDR3 is 13 amino acids long. CDR1 and CDR2 (germline): SGHAT, FQNNGV. DNA for the CDR3: TGTGCCAGCAGCTTAGCCCCTTACAATGAGCAGTTCTTC. This sequence encodes CASSLAPYNEQFF.

The genes are TRBV3-1 (or the pseudogene TRBV3-2) and TRBJ2-3; D is possibly TRBD2 (6 bases). The CDR3 extends over 16 amino acids. Germline CDR1 and CDR2: LGHDT and YNNKEL (reference sequence). V lost 0 bases, J lost 2 bases, and 12 bases lay in between. In DNA form, the CDR3 reads TGTGCCAGCAGCCAAGAATGGAGGGAGAACACAGATACGCAGTATTTT. This sequence encodes CASSQEWRENTDTQYF.

The V gene is TRBV6-2 or TRBV6-3, the J gene TRBJ2-1; 12 nucleotides align to TRBD2. V lost 5 bases to trimming and J lost 6 bases; unmatched junction nucleotides: 5. Per the germline V gene, CDR1 is MNHEY and CDR2 is SVGEGT. This CDR3 has 15 amino acids. This chain's CDR3 is CASSTRTSGTNEQFF. Here the CDR3 DNA reads TGTGCCAGCAGTACCCGGACTAGCGGGACCAATGAGCAGTTCTTC.

The V call is TRBV27, the J call TRBJ2-7; the D gene is possibly TRBD2 (6 bases). CDR3 length: 15 residues. V lost 3 bases to trimming and J lost 0 bases, with 12 bases between them. Looked up from germline, CDR1 is MNHEY and CDR2 is SMNVEV (reference sequence). This CDR3 reads CASSFLGLTSYEQYF. The CDR3, as DNA: TGTGCCAGCAGTTTTCTGGGACTCACCTCCTACGAGCAGTACTTC.

This rearrangement joins TRBV7-9 to TRBJ2-7, with 11 nucleotides matching TRBD1. After removal of 4 bases from V and 3 bases from J, the junction contained 8 bases not matched to a gene. The germline CDR1 and CDR2 sequences are SEHNR and FQNEAQ (reference sequence). This CDR3 comprises 16 residues. The CDR3 sequence is CASSYTLGTGGYEQYF. CDR3 bases: TGTGCCAGCAGCTATACCCTCGGGACAGGGGGCTACGAGCAGTACTTC.

A single count supports this clone. The rearrangement uses TRBV7-2 and TRBJ2-3; 8 bases line up with TRBD2. There are 13 residues in the CDR3. V trimming: 8 bases; J trimming: 6 bases; junction bases outside the gene matches: 7. CDR1 SGHTA and CDR2 FQGNSA come from the germline V gene. As DNA, the CDR3 is TGTGCCAGCGGCCGGACGGGGGGGGATACGCAGTATTTT. Translating it yields CASGRTGGDTQYF.

The chain employs TRBV15 and TRBJ1-3; no clear D gene. Between the trimmed V and J ends, which lost 0 bases and 1 base, there was a span of 7 bases. The CDR3 totals 15 residues. CDR1 and CDR2 (germline): LNHNV, YYDKDF (reference sequence). The CDR3 DNA reads as TGTGCCACCAGCAGAGATGGCACATCTGGAAACACCATATATTTT. Protein: CATSRDGTSGNTIYF.

This clone was observed a single time. The J gene is TRBJ1-3, the V gene TRBV9; TRBD1 agrees at 7 bases. Germline V gives CDR1 SGDLS, CDR2 YYNGEE. This CDR3 region has 15 residues. With 0 bases clipped from V and 3 bases from J, the junction kept 3 bases outside the gene matches. As DNA, the CDR3 is TGTGCCAGCAGCGTAGAGGGGGCGGGTGGAAACACCATATATTTT. Residues: CASSVEGAGGNTIYF.

The chain joins TRBV14 to TRBJ2-7, with 10 bases lining up with TRBD2. With 0 bases clipped from V and 5 bases from J, the junction kept 10 bases outside the gene matches. CDR3 length: 17 residues. Germline values: CDR1 SGHDN, CDR2 FVKESK. The CDR3, as DNA: TGTGCCAGCAGCCAAGATTGGGGAGCGGGAGGGCCCCACGAGCAGTACTTC. Its protein product is CASSQDWGAGGPHEQYF.

The chain has TRBV7-2 and TRBJ2-1; 9 positions match TRBD1. Per germline, CDR1 SGHTA and CDR2 FQGNSA. The length of the CDR3 is 12 residues. Trimming took 5 bases from V and 13 from J; bases not matched to a gene: 6. In DNA form, the CDR3 reads TGTGCCAGCAGCACAAACAGGGGGCAACAGTTCTTC. It yields the protein CASSTNRGQQFF.

V is TRBV6-2 or TRBV6-3 and J is TRBJ2-2; TRBD2 matches 7 bases. Germline CDR1 MNHEY, CDR2 SVGEGT. This CDR3 is built from 17 residues. After removal of 0 bases from V and 2 bases from J, the junction contained 6 bases not matched to a gene. CDR3 sequence reads: CASSYSKSGGNTGELFF. The CDR3 DNA reads TGTGCCAGCAGTTACTCGAAATCGGGAGGTAACACCGGGGAGCTGTTTTTT.

This clone was detected once. The chain joins TRBV5-1 to TRBJ2-1; 8 bases line up with TRBD2. CDR1 is SGHRS and CDR2 is YFSETQ in the germline V gene. Unmatched junction bases numbered 12, after V lost 6 bases and J lost 7 bases. CDR3 length: 15 residues. The CDR3 loop reads CASTSAGLGANEQFF. The CDR3 DNA reads as TGCGCCAGCACTTCGGCGGGACTAGGTGCAAATGAGCAGTTCTTC.

V usage is TRBV7-9 and J usage is TRBJ2-1; D is perhaps TRBD2 (7 bases). The length of the CDR3 is 16 residues. V lost 1 base, J lost 6 bases, and 16 bases lay in between. In germline, CDR1 is SEHNR, CDR2 FQNEAQ (reference sequence). The chain's CDR3 is CASSLERGRVVNEQFF. The CDR3 DNA reads TGTGCCAGCAGCTTAGAAAGGGGGAGGGTAGTCAATGAGCAGTTCTTC.

The chain joins TRBV5-4 to TRBJ2-7; D is perhaps TRBD2 (6 bases). V lost 5 bases to trimming and J lost 5 bases, with 17 bases between them. The CDR3 loop spans 14 amino acids. CDR1 and CDR2 (germline): SGHNT, YYREEE (reference sequence). The CDR3 is CASRRDFSVDEQYF. The DNA for the CDR3 is TGTGCCAGCAGACGGGACTTCTCGGTAGACGAGCAGTACTTC.

The rearrangement links TRBV6-2 or TRBV6-3 to TRBJ1-6, with 9 nucleotides matching TRBD1. CDR1 is MNHEY and CDR2 is SVGEGT in the germline V gene. V lost 5 bases and J lost 6; bases outside the gene matches: 5. The CDR3 consists of 15 residues. The DNA of the CDR3 is TGTGCCAGCAGTCCGGGACAGGGTTTTAATTCACCCCTCCACTTT. This gives the protein CASSPGQGFNSPLHF.

This clone was counted a single time. The chain employs TRBV7-8 and TRBJ2-1; no reliable D call. This CDR3 has 12 amino acids. V was trimmed by 4 bases and J by 7 bases, leaving 8 bases between them. Germline CDR1 and CDR2: SGHVS and FQNEAQ. CDR3 protein: CASSSYINEQFF. CDR3 bases: TGTGCCAGCAGCTCGTATATTAATGAGCAGTTCTTC.